A single sample gave rise to the 10 T cell receptor beta chains below, sequenced in a study of glioma-infiltrating T cells. Using RNA template, CDR3s of TCR alpha and beta were amplified with iRepertoire arm-PCR. TCRdb passed the multiplex PCR reads through MiXCR, listing each CDR3 protein once. This table holds about 410,000 distinct CDR3 sequences, roughly two fifths found once. Sequenced sample: glioma tissue, nonneoplastic brain tissue, or PBMCs (not recorded which). These receptors were collected from a human donor with low-grade glioma or glioblastoma, undergoing nonglioma brain surgery, or in good health (not recorded which).

Ten or more counts support this clonotype. The CDR3 sequence is CSARALTATYEQYF. The DNA of the CDR3 is TGCAGTGCTAGAGCCCTGACGGCAACCTACGAGCAGTACTTC. The chain is built from TRBV20-1 and TRBJ2-7; the D is unclear. Germline V gene data show CDR1 as DFQATT and CDR2 as SNEGSKA (reference sequence). The CDR3 sequence is 14 residues long. V gave up 1 base and J gave up 2 bases, with 12 bases separating them.

This clonotype occurred many times. This rearrangement joins TRBV27 to TRBJ2-5; D may be TRBD2 (6 bases). Trimming took off 1 base at V and 7 bases at J, with 16 bases between the two ends. This CDR3 comprises 15 residues. The V gene's germline CDR1 is MNHEY and CDR2 SMNVEV (reference sequence). CDR3 bases: TGTGCCAGCAGTTTATGGGGGGAACGGGGCACGACCCAGTACTTC. Protein: CASSLWGERGTTQYF.

This clonotype was observed at least ten times. The gene calls are TRBV6-2 or TRBV6-3 and TRBJ2-5; D is perhaps TRBD2 (5 bases). This CDR3 has 14 residues. Germline CDR1 is MNHEY and CDR2 is SVGEGT. Trimming took 0 bases from V and 1 from J, leaving 6 bases between them. Written as DNA, the CDR3 is TGTGCCAGCAGTTACTCGAGCGGCCAAGAGACCCAGTACTTC. This gives the protein CASSYSSGQETQYF.

This clonotype came up a few times. The CDR3 bases are TGTGCCAGCAGCTTAGATTCAGGGGGGAACGAGCAGTACTTC. Its translation is CASSLDSGGNEQYF. The genes are TRBV7-9 and TRBJ2-7; TRBD1 is a possible D gene (7 bases). The V end lost 1 base, the J end lost 5 bases, and 12 bases lay between the germline ends. The CDR3 consists of 14 residues. The germline V gene encodes CDR1 SEHNR and CDR2 FQNEAQ (reference sequence).

This clonotype was observed a handful of times. The V and J genes are TRBV28 and TRBJ2-7; a weak D match, TRBD2 (5 bases). The CDR3 totals 16 residues. Trimming left V 7 bases short and J 3 bases short, with 22 bases between. Germline CDR1 and CDR2: MDHEN and SYDVKM. CDR3 region: CASTTAAAGSDYEQYF. In DNA, the CDR3 is TGTGCCAGCACCACCGCAGCGGCCGGGTCTGACTACGAGCAGTACTTC.

The J gene is TRBJ2-7, the V gene TRBV3-1, with a possible D match to TRBD1 (6 bases). This CDR3 contains 14 residues. V was trimmed by 0 bases and J by 3 bases, leaving 9 bases between them. The germline CDR1 and CDR2 sequences are LGHDT and YNNKEL (reference sequence). Here the CDR3 DNA reads TGTGCCAGCAGCCAAGAAGGGGGTTTCTACGAGCAGTACTTC. Translation gives CASSQEGGFYEQYF.

As to this clonotype: One base away lies a much larger clone, so this may be a sequencing read error. The chain joins TRBV20-1 to TRBJ1-1, with unresolved D. The germline V gene has CDR1 DFQATT and CDR2 SNEGSKA (reference sequence). CDR3 length: 15 residues. The ends were cut back, 6 bases at V and 1 base at J, with 18 bases in the middle. In nucleotides, the CDR3 is TGCAGTGCCCCCAACCCGACACGGACGAACACTGAAGCTTTCTTT. This translates into CSAPNPTRTNTEAFF.

This clonotype has a handful of counts. The chain employs TRBV20-1 and TRBJ2-7; a possible D gene is TRBD2 (5 bases). V shed 6 bases and J shed 0 bases, with 18 bases lying between them. The CDR3 totals 15 residues. Germline-derived CDR1 and CDR2 are DFQATT and SNEGSKA (reference sequence). The CDR3 DNA is TGCAGTGCCCCCTCTGGCGGGTGGAGCTCCTACGAGCAGTACTTC. This gives the protein CSAPSGGWSSYEQYF.

The chain employs TRBV7-2 and TRBJ2-1; D is unresolved. The CDR3 is made up of 14 amino acids. The germline CDR1 and CDR2 sequences are SGHTA and FQGNSA. Deletions cut 5 bases from V and 3 bases from J, with 11 bases between. This chain's CDR3 is CASSPYTDYNEQFF. Here the CDR3 DNA reads TGTGCCAGCAGCCCGTACACCGACTACAATGAGCAGTTCTTC.

The count of this clonotype is one. A clone one base away is much larger, so this may be a read error. V is TRBV6-2 or TRBV6-3 and J is TRBJ2-1; D gene unclear. The CDR3 runs 13 residues. Germline CDR1 MNHEY, CDR2 SVGEGT. V lost 6 bases to trimming and J lost 10 bases, with 16 bases between them. The CDR3 sequence: CASRKGSSYEQFF. CDR3 DNA sequence: TGTGCCAGCAGAAAGGGAAGCTCCTACGAGCAGTTCTTC.